This T cell receptor beta chain was captured by sequencing in a study of T cell changes during pregnancy in multiple sclerosis. Sequencing was performed with immunoSEQ multiplex PCR; in TCRdb, only in-frame clones are kept and a portion is missing. The profile shows roughly 38,000 clones, about nine tenths of them singletons. Deletions cut 2 bases from V and 2 bases from J, with 11 bases between. The CDR3 loop spans 15 amino acids. Germline CDR1 reads MNHEY; CDR2 reads SVGAGI. The receptor was isolated from a female donor in good health, enrolled as a control in a pregnancy study. V and J are TRBV6-5 and TRBJ2-3; the D gene is possibly TRBD1 (6 bases). Sequencing was performed on CD4+ T cells from peripheral blood mononuclear cells, taken in the second trimester of pregnancy. The CDR3 DNA sequence: TGTGCCAGCAGTTACACGGGACACAACACAGATACGCAGTATTTT. Residues: CASSYTGHNTDTQYF.